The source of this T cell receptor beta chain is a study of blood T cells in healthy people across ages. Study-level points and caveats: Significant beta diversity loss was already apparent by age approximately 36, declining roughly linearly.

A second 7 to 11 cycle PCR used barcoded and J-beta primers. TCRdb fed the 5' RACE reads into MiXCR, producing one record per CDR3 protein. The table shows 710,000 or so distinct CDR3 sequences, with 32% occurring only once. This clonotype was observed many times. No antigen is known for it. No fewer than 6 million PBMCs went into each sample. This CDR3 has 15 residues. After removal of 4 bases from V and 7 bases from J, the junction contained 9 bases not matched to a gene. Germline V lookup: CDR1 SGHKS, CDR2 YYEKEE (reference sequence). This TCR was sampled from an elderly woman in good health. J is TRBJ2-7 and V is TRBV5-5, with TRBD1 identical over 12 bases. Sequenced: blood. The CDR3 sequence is CASSLWGQGAGEQYF. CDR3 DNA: TGTGCCAGCAGCCTGTGGGGACAGGGGGCGGGGGAGCAGTACTTC.